This TCR beta chain is drawn from a study of T cell responses to AZD1222 COVID-19 vaccine. Profiling relied on immunoSEQ multiplex PCR, and the TCRdb table lists in-frame clones only, not all of them. Here the sample spans 160,000 or so clones, about 88% being singletons. Study-wide findings and caveats: Spike-spanning, vaccine-associated CD4 TCRs were dominant at 160-218 and 743-854.

For this clone: Antigen unknown.

The length of the CDR3 is 13 residues. V was pared by 8 bases and J by 4 bases, with 14 bases between. Germline loops: CDR1 SNHLY, CDR2 FYNNEI. The source is an adult in good health. The sequences come from peripheral blood, collected on day 0 of AZD1222 vaccination. V usage is TRBV2 and J usage is TRBJ1-2; D unresolved. The DNA for the CDR3 is TGTGCCAGCGAGGGTCGGGGTTTCTATGGCTACACCTTC. Its protein is CASEGRGFYGYTF.